The 32 T cell receptor beta chains reported below all come from one sample, sequenced in a study of T cells in Graves' hyperthyroidism and ophthalmopathy. Amplified regions were TCR beta CDR3 sequences from RNA transcripts. The HTBI primer set served for first-round RT-PCR of the TCR CDR3. TCRdb re-called the multiplex PCR reads with MiXCR, one entry per CDR3 protein. The table includes fewer than 500,000 distinct CDR3 sequences, about 15% detected once. The source material was blood. The source is a man between 18 and 29 years old with Graves' ophthalmopathy.

This clonotype has ten or more counts. The chain uses TRBV2 and TRBJ1-1; D is unresolved. The CDR3 consists of 13 residues. Germline CDR1 and CDR2: SNHLY and FYNNEI. Trimming took 3 bases from V and 10 from J, leaving 15 bases between them. This CDR3 reads CASSDRTRLRAFF. CDR3 DNA: TGTGCCAGCAGTGACAGGACCCGCTTGAGAGCTTTCTTT.

This clonotype was seen a few times. The chain couples TRBV11-2 to TRBJ2-7, with a tentative D call TRBD2 (6 bases). V was trimmed by 5 bases and J by 5 bases, leaving 16 bases between them. This CDR3 contains 14 residues. Per germline, CDR1 SGHAT and CDR2 FQNNGV. CDR3 in amino acids: CASSTSGWANEQYF. CDR3 in DNA: TGTGCCAGCAGCACAAGCGGGTGGGCTAACGAGCAGTACTTC.

This clonotype was picked up many times. V usage is TRBV6-6 and J usage is TRBJ2-7; the match to TRBD1 covers 10 bases. Germline V CDR1 and CDR2: MNHNY, SVGAGI (reference sequence). The CDR3 extends over 15 amino acids. The ends lost 0 bases at V and 4 bases at J; junction bases unmatched: 3. The CDR3 loop reads CASSYSRDRGYEQYF. The CDR3 DNA follows: TGTGCCAGCAGTTACTCTAGGGACAGGGGTTACGAGCAGTACTTC.

This clonotype was seen repeatedly, ten times or more. The CDR3 loop is CASTTAGVHEQFF. In DNA, the CDR3 is TGTGCCAGCACTACTGCGGGGGTCCATGAGCAGTTCTTC. This chain joins TRBV7-9 and TRBJ2-1; TRBD2 agrees at 7 bases. This CDR3 is built from 13 residues. Germline loops: CDR1 SEHNR, CDR2 FQNEAQ (reference sequence). With V trimmed by 7 bases and J by 8 bases, 8 bases remained unmatched.

This clonotype was recorded at least ten times. The genes are TRBV27 and TRBJ2-5; no definite D call. Per the germline V gene, CDR1 is MNHEY and CDR2 is SMNVEV (reference sequence). The length of the CDR3 is 13 residues. Trimming took off 5 bases at V and 1 base at J, with 8 bases between the two ends. The CDR3 region has the DNA TGTGCCAGCAGTACACGCCTCCAAGAGACCCAGTACTTC. Amino acid sequence: CASSTRLQETQYF.

The sample holds a few counts of this clonotype. The CDR3 DNA reads TGCAGTGCTAGAGATGGAGTCCCAAGAGAGACCCAGTACTTC. Its protein product is CSARDGVPRETQYF. This chain links TRBV20-1 with TRBJ2-5; D unclear. Germline V lookup: CDR1 DFQATT, CDR2 SNEGSKA (reference sequence). The CDR3 loop spans 14 amino acids. V lost 0 bases and J 4 bases, leaving 12 bases between the germline ends.

This clonotype appeared many times. This chain links TRBV27 with TRBJ2-7, with 8 positions matching TRBD1. After removal of 5 bases from V and 2 bases from J, the junction contained 11 bases not matched to a gene. This CDR3 spans 16 amino acids. The germline gives CDR1 MNHEY, CDR2 SMNVEV (reference sequence). CDR3 residues: CASSPIWTGRTYEQYF. In nucleotides, the CDR3 is TGTGCCAGCAGTCCAATTTGGACAGGGAGGACCTACGAGCAGTACTTC.

Notes on this clonotype: A much larger clone lies a single base off, so this may be a read error. The chain combines TRBV5-1 with TRBJ2-1; D is uncertain. CDR1 is SGHRS, CDR2 YFSETQ, per germline. The V gene lost 0 bases and the J gene lost 9 bases, with 22 bases spanning the gap. This CDR3 contains 17 residues. CDR3 in amino acids: CASSLALSTVPISEQFF. CDR3 nucleotide sequence: TGCGCCAGCAGCTTGGCCCTTAGCACGGTCCCCATCAGTGAGCAGTTCTTC.

This clonotype was recorded at least ten times. This chain connects TRBV20-1 to TRBJ2-3; D uncertain. Germline V CDR1 and CDR2: DFQATT, SNEGSKA (reference sequence). V lost 0 bases to trimming and J lost 4 bases, with 14 bases between them. The CDR3 covers 15 residues. For the CDR3, the DNA is TGCAGTGCTAGAGATTGGGTGGGCGACTCAGATACGCAGTATTTT. It is translated as CSARDWVGDSDTQYF.

This clonotype was found many times. The chain is built from TRBV3-1 and TRBJ1-1; D is unresolved. Germline CDR1 LGHDT, CDR2 YNNKEL (reference sequence). CDR3 size: 14 residues. The ends were cut back, 4 bases at V and 3 bases at J, with 12 bases in the middle. For the CDR3, the DNA is TGTGCCAGCAGCCTAGGGAGGCGAGACACTGAAGCTTTCTTT. Its protein is CASSLGRRDTEAFF.

The table lists this clonotype with many counts. The chain carries TRBV11-2 and TRBJ2-2, with 9 bases matching TRBD1. In germline, CDR1 is SGHAT, CDR2 FQNNGV. CDR3 size: 17 residues. Losses at the gene ends were 3 bases for V and 5 bases for J; bases not matched to a gene: 10. CDR3 loop: CASSFTPDRGGTGELFF. The CDR3 nucleotides are TGTGCCAGCAGCTTCACGCCCGACAGGGGGGGAACCGGGGAGCTGTTTTTT.

In its sample, this clonotype was seen many times. The gene calls are TRBV11-2 and TRBJ2-1, with D possibly TRBD1 on 5 matching bases. This CDR3 spans 15 amino acids. V lost 1 base, J lost 7 bases, and 14 bases lay in between. CDR1 and CDR2 (germline): SGHAT, FQNNGV. CDR3 protein: CASSLARGPLNEQFF. The CDR3 DNA follows: TGTGCCAGCAGCTTAGCTAGGGGCCCTCTAAATGAGCAGTTCTTC.

This clonotype has at least ten counts. V usage is TRBV9 and J usage is TRBJ1-2; TRBD1 agrees at 7 bases. This CDR3 contains 14 residues. Germline loops: CDR1 SGDLS, CDR2 YYNGEE. Germline trimming cut 0 bases from V and 7 bases from J; bases unmatched to any gene: 6. CDR3 amino acids: CASSVEDRSGGYTF. The CDR3 DNA sequence: TGTGCCAGCAGCGTAGAGGACAGGTCCGGTGGCTACACCTTC.

This clonotype has a handful of counts. A much larger clone sits a single nucleotide away, making a read error possible. The chain employs TRBV11-2 and TRBJ2-7; TRBD1 aligns across 9 bases. With V trimmed by 0 bases and J by 7 bases, 13 bases remained unmatched. The germline V gene encodes CDR1 SGHAT and CDR2 FQNNGV. The CDR3 is 17 amino acids. Here the CDR3 DNA reads TGTGCCAGCAGCTTAGACTATGGCGGACAGGGGAGAAATGAGCAGTACTTC. It is translated as CASSLDYGGQGRNEQYF. The full variable domain, rest sourced from reference TRBV11-2 and TRBJ2-7, is EAGVAQSPRYKIIEKRQSVAFWCNPISGHATLYWYQQILGQGPKLLIQFQNNGVVDDSQLPKDRFSAERLKGVDSTLKIQPAKLEDSAVYLCASSLDYGGQGRNEQYFGPGTRLTVT.

Many counts were recorded for this clonotype. The J gene is TRBJ1-5, the V gene TRBV18; 9 bases align to TRBD1. This CDR3 contains 13 residues. V was clipped by 2 bases and J by 11 bases; unmatched bases: 4. Germline V gene lookup returns CDR1 KGHSH and CDR2 LQKENI. In DNA form, the CDR3 reads TGTGCCAGCTCACCAGGACAGGGGATAGCCCAGCATTTT. Translating gives CASSPGQGIAQHF.

This clonotype was recorded at least ten times. This chain links TRBV7-3 with TRBJ2-1; 10 bases are shared with TRBD1. V gave up 8 bases and J gave up 6 bases; unmatched junction bases: 4. The germline V gene encodes CDR1 SGHTA and CDR2 FQGTGA. This CDR3 has 13 amino acids. Here the CDR3 reads CASGQGGGNEQFF. DNA for the CDR3: TGTGCCAGCGGACAGGGGGGAGGCAATGAGCAGTTCTTC.

This clonotype was seen only a few times. This chain uses TRBV20-1 with TRBJ1-4, with D unclear. CDR1 is DFQATT, CDR2 SNEGSKA, per germline (reference sequence). Trimming removed 5 bases from V and 8 bases from J, with 18 bases in between. The CDR3 contains 14 residues. The CDR3 DNA follows: TGCAGTGCTTGTGACTCCTCCCGGCAGGAAAAACTGTTTTTT. Protein sequence: CSACDSSRQEKLFF.

This clonotype occurred a few times. This chain uses TRBV12-5 with TRBJ2-3; D gene uncertain. V was trimmed by 3 bases and J by 4 bases, leaving 8 bases between them. The CDR3 has 13 amino acids. CDR1 is LGHNT, CDR2 FRNRAP, per germline. The CDR3 DNA sequence: TGTGCTAGTGGTTTTGAGGCCTCAGATACGCAGTATTTT. It yields the protein CASGFEASDTQYF.

This clonotype was detected many times. The V call is TRBV2, the J call TRBJ2-5, with D possibly being TRBD1 or TRBD2 (5 bases each). V was shortened by 6 bases and J by 6 bases, with 17 bases between the two germline ends. CDR3 length equals 14 residues. Germline CDR1 reads SNHLY; CDR2 reads FYNNEI. The CDR3 loop is CASRGTTSDQTQYF. CDR3 coding DNA: TGTGCCAGCAGGGGGACGACAAGCGATCAGACCCAGTACTTC.

This clonotype was counted at least ten times. The rearrangement uses TRBV3-1 and TRBJ2-1, with D perhaps matching TRBD2 (5 bases). CDR3 length: 12 amino acids. Trimming pared 2 bases from V and 7 bases from J, leaving 6 bases between. Germline CDR1 is LGHDT and CDR2 is YNNKEL (reference sequence). The CDR3 sequence: CASSQTRNEQFF. As DNA, the CDR3 is TGTGCCAGCAGCCAAACTAGAAATGAGCAGTTCTTC.

The rearrangement uses TRBV7-8 and TRBJ2-7; 9 nucleotides align to TRBD2. V gave up 1 base and J gave up 5 bases; unmatched junction bases: 12. Germline V gene data show CDR1 as SGHVS and CDR2 as FQNEAQ. This CDR3 spans 17 amino acids. The CDR3: CASSLVWVGGGADEQYF. In nucleotides, the CDR3 is TGTGCCAGCAGCTTAGTTTGGGTAGGCGGGGGGGCCGACGAGCAGTACTTC.

This chain links TRBV11-2 with TRBJ1-1; D remains unclear. With 2 bases removed from V and 4 bases from J, the gap between germline ends came to 8 bases. The CDR3 sequence is 13 residues long. The germline CDR1 and CDR2 sequences are SGHAT and FQNNGV. The CDR3 here is CASSLKMGTEAFF. Here the CDR3 DNA reads TGTGCCAGCAGCTTAAAAATGGGCACTGAAGCTTTCTTT.

This clonotype was seen more than once but under ten times. The chain couples TRBV5-1 to TRBJ1-4, with D uncertain. Trimming left V 2 bases short and J 5 bases short, with 16 bases between. In germline, CDR1 is SGHRS, CDR2 YFSETQ. The CDR3 loop spans 16 amino acids. Here the CDR3 DNA reads TGCGCCAGCAGCTTAGTTAGAGGGTCGGGGAATGAAAAACTGTTTTTT. It is translated as CASSLVRGSGNEKLFF.

Worth noting for this clonotype: A much larger clone differs by one base, so this may be a read error. The rearrangement links TRBV5-8 to TRBJ2-5; D unclear. CDR1 and CDR2 (germline): SGHTS, YDEGEE. This CDR3 is 14 amino acids long. V lost 1 base and J lost 4, with 11 bases in between. The CDR3 DNA sequence: TGTGCCAGCAGCTTGTCGGTGACACCAGAGACCCAGTACTTC. Translation: CASSLSVTPETQYF.

This clonotype appeared many times. V and J are TRBV27 and TRBJ2-5; 8 positions match TRBD2. V lost 5 bases, J lost 0 bases, and 5 bases stayed unmatched. This CDR3 is built from 15 residues. The germline gives CDR1 MNHEY, CDR2 SMNVEV (reference sequence). The CDR3 DNA sequence: TGTGCCAGCAGTGGTGCCGGGAGGGACCAAGAGACCCAGTACTTC. It yields the protein CASSGAGRDQETQYF.

Only a few counts were recorded for this clonotype. A much larger clone lies a single base off, so this may be a read error. The chain links TRBV2 to TRBJ1-2; 7 bases match TRBD1. CDR3 length: 14 amino acids. CDR1 is SNHLY and CDR2 is FYNNEI in the germline V gene. CDR3 nucleotides: TGTACCAGCAGTGAATGGAGACAGGGCGATGGCTACACCTTC. This sequence encodes CTSSEWRQGDGYTF.

The V call is TRBV5-6, the J call TRBJ2-3, with D perhaps TRBD1 (5 bases). CDR1 is SGHDT and CDR2 is YYEEEE in the germline V gene. This CDR3 spans 15 amino acids. V was pared by 0 bases and J by 6 bases, with 14 bases between. The CDR3 DNA is TGTGCCAGCAGCTTGGTAGACAGCTTATTGGATACGCAGTATTTT. Protein sequence: CASSLVDSLLDTQYF. The full variable domain, in which reference TRBV5-6 and TRBJ2-3 provide the parts outside the CDR3, is DAGVTQSPTHLIKTRGQQVTLRCSPKSGHDTVSWYQQALGQGPQFIFQYYEEEERQRGNFPDRFSGHQFPNYSSELNVNALLLGDSALYLCASSLVDSLLDTQYFGPGTRLTVL.

This clonotype was seen at least ten times. V is TRBV6-1 and J is TRBJ1-5; D might be TRBD1 (6 bases). The CDR3 spans 15 residues. Germline lookup yields CDR1 MNHNS and CDR2 SASEGT. Between the trimmed V and J ends, which lost 3 bases and 5 bases, there was a span of 14 bases. The CDR3, as DNA: TGTGCCAGCAGTGACCCCACAGGGTTCGATCAGCCCCAGCATTTT. It specifies CASSDPTGFDQPQHF.

This clonotype has ten or more counts. The chain combines TRBV7-9 with TRBJ2-7, with 11 bases identical to TRBD2. The CDR3 length is 15 residues. Germline V gene sequence: CDR1 SEHNR, CDR2 FQNEAQ (reference sequence). V was pared by 3 bases and J by 1 base, with 2 bases of the junction left unmatched. Here the CDR3 reads CASSLGLAASYEQYF. The CDR3 DNA is TGTGCCAGCAGCTTGGGACTAGCGGCGTCCTACGAGCAGTACTTC.

This clonotype was found a few times. One base away lies a much larger clone, so this may be a sequencing read error. The chain employs TRBV5-1 and TRBJ2-1; tentatively, D is TRBD1 (6 bases). CDR3 length equals 15 residues. Per the germline V gene, CDR1 is SGHRS and CDR2 is YFSETQ. The V and J ends lost 4 bases and 10 bases respectively, with 21 bases between them. CDR3 loop: CASSPRGSPSNEQFF. In DNA, the CDR3 is TGCGCCAGCAGCCCGAGGGGGAGCCCTTCCAACGAGCAGTTCTTC. The variable domain in full, with the rest retrieved from reference TRBV5-1 and TRBJ2-1, is KAGVTQTPRYLIKTRGQQVTLSCSPISGHRSVSWYQQTPGQGLQFLFEYFSETQRNKGNFPGRFSGRQFSNSRSEMNVSTLELGDSALYLCASSPRGSPSNEQFFGPGTRLTVL.

A word on this clonotype: The CDR3 ends on some other residue instead of the conserved phenylalanine or tryptophan, so this is likely a read error. The chain combines TRBV5-6 with TRBJ2-5; D is perhaps TRBD1 or TRBD2 (5 bases each). CDR1 is SGHDT, CDR2 YYEEEE, per germline. The CDR3 runs 14 residues. V lost 2 bases and J 3 bases, leaving 11 bases between the germline ends. CDR3 DNA sequence: TGTGCCAGCAGCTTCCGGGACGCCGAAGAGACCCAGTACTCC. Translating it yields CASSFRDAEETQYS.

This clonotype was detected a few times. This chain links TRBV5-5 with TRBJ2-7; tentative D call: TRBD2 (6 bases). This CDR3 contains 17 residues. Germline V gene lookup returns CDR1 SGHKS and CDR2 YYEKEE (reference sequence). V dropped 0 bases and J dropped 2 bases, with 18 bases sitting between them. The CDR3 DNA follows: TGTGCCAGCAGCTTGGGTGCGGGGCTTTACCAACCCTACGAGCAGTACTTC. This codes for CASSLGAGLYQPYEQYF.